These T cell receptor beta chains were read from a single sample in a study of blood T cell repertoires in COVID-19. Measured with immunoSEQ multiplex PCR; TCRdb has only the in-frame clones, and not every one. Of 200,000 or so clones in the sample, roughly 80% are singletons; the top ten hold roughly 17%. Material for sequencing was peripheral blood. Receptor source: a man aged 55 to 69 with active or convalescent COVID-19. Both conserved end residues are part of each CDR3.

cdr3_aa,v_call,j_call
CASSKPVGSGFNEQYF,TRBV7-9,TRBJ2-7
CASSLGLMRTGANVLTF,TRBV28,TRBJ2-6
CATVKLRAGDPDTQYF,TRBV7-9,TRBJ2-3
CAWSVPPLDSGFF,TRBV30,TRBJ2-2
CASSIIGYSETQYF,TRBV19,TRBJ2-5
CATSRGAGGRIVVAEQFF,TRBV15,TRBJ2-1
CAWSDREGSPLHF,TRBV30,TRBJ1-6
CASSVSRVAGYPYEQYF,TRBV10-1,TRBJ2-7
CASRKSPGQETQYF,TRBV6-5,TRBJ2-5
CASSPQGVYGYTF,TRBV27,TRBJ1-2
CASSYSRRGGRGSSYNEQFF,TRBV6-2/TRBV6-3,TRBJ2-1
CASSHQEGLAGGPPYEQYF,TRBV6-6,TRBJ2-7
CASSLIPEVETQYF,TRBV11-2,TRBJ2-5
CASSAGHRAYNEQFF,TRBV5-6,TRBJ2-1
CASSRGRRTLSNQPQHF,TRBV6-2/TRBV6-3,TRBJ1-5
CASSLISGRNTGELFF,TRBV5-1,TRBJ2-2
CASRNTAANEKLFF,TRBV27,TRBJ1-4
CASSQEGQGPETQYF,TRBV3-1/TRBV3-2,TRBJ2-5
CASSPGRHSEQYF,TRBV19,TRBJ2-7
CAISGQGRSLSSYEQYF,TRBV10-3,TRBJ2-7
CASSSRGSSYEQYF,TRBV6-2/TRBV6-3,TRBJ2-7
CASSWDTRGGYTF,TRBV27,TRBJ1-2
CASSKGSGTGRYNEQFF,TRBV19,TRBJ2-1
CASRVGSGRQYF,TRBV25-1,TRBJ2-3
CASRGRTGDEQYF,TRBV12-3/TRBV12-4,TRBJ2-7
CSGERNTEAFF,TRBV29-1,TRBJ1-1
CAREPGGYEQYF,TRBV6-5,TRBJ2-7
CASSDPGTEAFF,TRBV3-1/TRBV3-2,TRBJ1-1
CASSGAGVGTDTQYF,TRBV2,TRBJ2-3
CASSLVVGSSYNEQFF,TRBV5-5,TRBJ2-1
CASSLTGQGAGEQFF,TRBV7-3,TRBJ2-1
CASSPSGTSGYNEQFF,TRBV7-3,TRBJ2-1
CASSPRGDSDSNEQFF,TRBV9,TRBJ2-1
CASSDMTGVTSGANVLTF,TRBV5-1,TRBJ2-6
CASSSDRPTDTQYF,TRBV6-5,TRBJ2-3
CASSQDNSAGDF,TRBV3-1/TRBV3-2,TRBJ2-5
CASSLGGTGYVYEQYF,TRBV5-6,TRBJ2-7
CASSGDRNQPQHF,TRBV18,TRBJ1-5
CASSPGLREFF,TRBV6-5,TRBJ2-1
CASSPGTGKNEQFF,TRBV18,TRBJ2-1
CASSPEGGGTAFF,TRBV18,TRBJ1-1
CASSTGSGPLEQFF,TRBV7-8,TRBJ2-1
CASSFGGPKREGRYNEQFF,TRBV27,TRBJ2-1
CASSQEGTSGSGDTDTQYF,TRBV4-1,TRBJ2-3
CASSFSGGLGTQYF,TRBV5-5,TRBJ2-5
CASSETSGSWETQYF,TRBV11-2,TRBJ2-5
CASSDSAGNTGELFF,TRBV6-4,TRBJ2-2
CASSYQGLAGYEQYF,TRBV6-2/TRBV6-3,TRBJ2-7
CASSLEPGGASHEQYF,TRBV28,TRBJ2-7
CASSPSPSSGNTIYF,TRBV18,TRBJ1-3
CASSPTSSSSRFF,TRBV4-2,TRBJ2-1
CSASPLGLAGGSAEQYF,TRBV20-1,TRBJ2-7
CASSLAAGTGANEQFF,TRBV5-1,TRBJ2-1
CASTRERATGELFF,TRBV28,TRBJ2-2
CASSTIPGLQNYEQYF,TRBV19,TRBJ2-7
CASSRARTGYNEQYF,TRBV27,TRBJ2-7